The 5 T cell receptor beta chains presented below share a single source sample, sequenced in a study of vaccination effects on CD4 cells after COVID-19. No antigens are known for them. With the ViraFEST assay, the study expanded antigen-specific CD4+ T cells using viral peptide pools, then sequenced them. When around nine days of culture had elapsed, CD4+ T cells were isolated. Two-dose vaccination with either BNT162b2 or mRNA-1273 was given to the participants. Measured with immunoSEQ multiplex PCR; TCRdb has only the in-frame clones, and not every one. This sample carries about 48,000 clones, about 70% of them seen once, and the ten largest clones take roughly 16%. The specimen comprised CD4+ T cells from PBMCs cultured with HCoV-OC43 spike peptides, sampled after COVID-19 vaccination. The subset is: HCoV-OC43 spike overlapping peptide pool stimulation. The receptor set was obtained from a human donor who received a COVID-19 vaccine.

This chain connects TRBV30 to TRBJ1-5, with a weak D call TRBD1 (6 bases). The ends were cut back, 5 bases at V and 8 bases at J, with 16 bases in the middle. This CDR3 is 13 amino acids long. Germline CDR1 is GTSNPN and CDR2 is SVGIG (reference sequence). The CDR3 bases are TGTGCCTGGTCCACAGGGACGGGGGAGCCCCAGCATTTT. As protein: CAWSTGTGEPQHF.

The chain employs TRBV11-2 and TRBJ2-7, with D possibly being TRBD1 or TRBD2 (5 bases each). Trimming pared 4 bases from V and 3 bases from J, leaving 16 bases between. The CDR3 is 15 residues long. The germline V gene has CDR1 SGHAT and CDR2 FQNNGV. CDR3 protein: CASSSIRDGSYEQYF. CDR3 DNA: TGTGCCAGCAGCTCAATCCGGGACGGAAGCTACGAGCAGTACTTC. Complete variable domain (other parts from reference TRBV11-2 and TRBJ2-7): EAGVAQSPRYKIIEKRQSVAFWCNPISGHATLYWYQQILGQGPKLLIQFQNNGVVDDSQLPKDRFSAERLKGVDSTLKIQPAKLEDSAVYLCASSSIRDGSYEQYFGPGTRLTVT.

The chain links TRBV12-3 or TRBV12-4 to TRBJ2-1; D is unresolved. This CDR3 has 11 residues. Trimming removed 3 bases from V and 10 bases from J, with 7 bases in between. CDR3 DNA sequence: TGTGCCAGCAGTTTCCGATCGGAGCAGTTCTTC. This sequence encodes CASSFRSEQFF.

This chain uses TRBV6-1 with TRBJ1-6; D is possibly TRBD1 (6 bases). Germline values: CDR1 MNHNS, CDR2 SASEGT. V lost 1 base and J 1 base, leaving 11 bases between the germline ends. The CDR3 runs to 17 residues. CDR3 region: CASSEVGGASYNSPLHF. CDR3 DNA: TGTGCCAGCAGTGAAGTGGGGGGGGCATCCTATAATTCACCCCTCCACTTT.

V usage is TRBV19 and J usage is TRBJ1-4, with 7 bases matching TRBD1. The V segment lost 7 bases and the J segment 8 bases; nucleotides outside the gene matches: 13. Germline CDR1 and CDR2: LNHDA and SQIVND (reference sequence). The CDR3 runs to 15 residues. The CDR3 DNA reads TGTGCCAGTACACTTAATTACAGGGGAGGGGAAAAACTGTTTTTT. As protein: CASTLNYRGGEKLFF.